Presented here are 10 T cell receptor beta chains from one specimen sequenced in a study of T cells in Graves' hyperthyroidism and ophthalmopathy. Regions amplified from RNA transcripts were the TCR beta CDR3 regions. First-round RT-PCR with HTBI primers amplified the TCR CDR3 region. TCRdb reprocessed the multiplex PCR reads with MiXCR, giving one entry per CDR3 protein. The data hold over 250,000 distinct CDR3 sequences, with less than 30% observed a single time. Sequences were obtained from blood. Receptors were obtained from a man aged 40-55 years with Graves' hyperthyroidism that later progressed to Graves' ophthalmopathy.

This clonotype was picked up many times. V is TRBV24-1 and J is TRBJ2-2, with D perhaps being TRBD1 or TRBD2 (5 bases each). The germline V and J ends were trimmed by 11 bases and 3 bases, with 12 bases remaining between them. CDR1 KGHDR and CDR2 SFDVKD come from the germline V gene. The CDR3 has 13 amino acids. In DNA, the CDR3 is TGTGCCATCGGGACCAAATACACCGGGGAGCTGTTTTTT. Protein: CAIGTKYTGELFF.

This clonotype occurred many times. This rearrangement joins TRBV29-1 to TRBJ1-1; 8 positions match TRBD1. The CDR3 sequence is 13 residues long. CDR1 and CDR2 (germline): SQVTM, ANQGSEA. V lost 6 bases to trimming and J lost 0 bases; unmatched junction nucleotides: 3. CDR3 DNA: TGCAGCGTCCGGACAGGGTTGAACACTGAAGCTTTCTTT. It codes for CSVRTGLNTEAFF.

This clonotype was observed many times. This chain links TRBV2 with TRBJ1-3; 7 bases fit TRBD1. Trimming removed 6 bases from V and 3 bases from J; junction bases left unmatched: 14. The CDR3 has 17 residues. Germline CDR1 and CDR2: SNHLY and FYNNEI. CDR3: CASSLFLQQGFGNTIYF. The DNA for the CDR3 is TGTGCCAGCAGCTTATTTCTCCAACAGGGGTTTGGAAACACCATATATTTT.

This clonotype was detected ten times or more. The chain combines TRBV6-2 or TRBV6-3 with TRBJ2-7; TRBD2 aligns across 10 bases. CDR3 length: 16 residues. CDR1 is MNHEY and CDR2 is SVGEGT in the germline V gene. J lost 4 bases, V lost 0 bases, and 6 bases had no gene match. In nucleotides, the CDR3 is TGTGCCAGCAGTTACTCGTCGGGACTAGCGACGTACGAGCAGTACTTC. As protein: CASSYSSGLATYEQYF.

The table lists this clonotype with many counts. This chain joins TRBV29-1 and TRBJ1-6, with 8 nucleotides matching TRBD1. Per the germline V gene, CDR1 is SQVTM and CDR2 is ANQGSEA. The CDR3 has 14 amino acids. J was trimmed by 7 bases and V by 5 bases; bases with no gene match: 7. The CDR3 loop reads CSVKAAGGNSPLHF. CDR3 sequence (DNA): TGCAGCGTTAAAGCCGCAGGGGGCAATTCACCCCTCCACTTT.

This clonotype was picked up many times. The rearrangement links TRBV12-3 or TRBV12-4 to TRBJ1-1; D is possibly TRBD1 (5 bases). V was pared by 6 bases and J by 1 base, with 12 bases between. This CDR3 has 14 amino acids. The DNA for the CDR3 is TGTGCCAGCAGCCGCCAGGGTTCGAACACTGAAGCTTTCTTT. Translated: CASSRQGSNTEAFF.

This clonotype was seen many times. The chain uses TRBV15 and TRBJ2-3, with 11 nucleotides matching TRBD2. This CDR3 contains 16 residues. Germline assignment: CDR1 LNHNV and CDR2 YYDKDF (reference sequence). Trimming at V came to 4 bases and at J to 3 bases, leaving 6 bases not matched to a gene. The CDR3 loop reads CATSTELAGVTDTQYF. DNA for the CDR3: TGTGCCACCAGCACCGAACTAGCGGGAGTAACAGATACGCAGTATTTT.

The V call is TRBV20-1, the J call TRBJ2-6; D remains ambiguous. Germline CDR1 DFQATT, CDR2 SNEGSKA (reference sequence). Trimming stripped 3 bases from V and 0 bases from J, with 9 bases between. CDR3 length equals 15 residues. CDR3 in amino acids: CSASALGSGANVLTF. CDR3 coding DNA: TGCAGTGCTAGCGCGTTAGGCTCTGGGGCCAACGTCCTGACTTTC.

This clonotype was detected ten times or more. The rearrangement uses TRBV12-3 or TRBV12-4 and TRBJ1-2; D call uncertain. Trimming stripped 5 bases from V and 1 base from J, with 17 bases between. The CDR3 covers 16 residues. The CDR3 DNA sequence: TGTGCCAGCAGTCAGTCCTCCGGCCCTATTAACTATGGCTACACCTTC. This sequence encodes CASSQSSGPINYGYTF.

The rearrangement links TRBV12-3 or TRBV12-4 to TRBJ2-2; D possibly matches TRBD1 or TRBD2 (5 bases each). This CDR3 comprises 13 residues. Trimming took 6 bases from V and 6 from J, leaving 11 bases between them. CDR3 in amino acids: CASRLMGPGELFF. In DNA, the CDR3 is TGTGCCAGCAGGCTAATGGGACCCGGGGAGCTGTTTTTT.